The clone carrying this T cell receptor (beta chain) occurred a few times. Its target is unknown. The entry originates in a study of vaccination and CD4 T cells after COVID-19. CDR1 and CDR2 from the germline V gene are SEHNR and FQNEAQ (reference sequence). V was shortened by 2 bases and J by 0 bases, with 8 bases between the two germline ends. The CDR3 has 16 residues. Cultured CD4+ T-cell DNA underwent Oncomine TCR Beta short-read sequencing. Each CDR3 protein gets one entry after TCRdb re-called the PCR reads with MiXCR. The sample lists 20,000 to 25,000 distinct CDR3 sequences, under 40% seen once, with roughly 9% in the top ten. As for time point: late sampling 161 to 241 days after vaccination in a few convalescent patients. Treatment here: roughly 11-day PBMC culture with coronavirus spike peptide pools or control peptides (ViraFEST assay).

The clonotype originates from a human donor who had recovered from COVID-19. V usage is TRBV7-9 and J usage is TRBJ2-6; TRBD2 is a possible D gene (6 bases). Sequencing was performed on CD4+ T cells from blood, cultured in vitro, taken about 7 months after SARS-CoV-2 vaccination. The CDR3 DNA follows: TGTGCCAGCAGCTTATTGCGGGGCTCTGGGGCCAACGTCCTGACTTTC. It codes for CASSLLRGSGANVLTF. Full variable domain (missing parts from reference TRBV7-9 and TRBJ2-6): DTGVSQNPRHKITKRGQNVTFRCDPISEHNRLYWYRQTLGQGPEFLTYFQNEAQLEKSRLLSDRFSAERPKGSFSTLEIQRTEQGDSAMYLCASSLLRGSGANVLTFGAGSRLTVL.